Listed below are T cell receptor beta chains from one sample, sequenced in a study of blood T cells in healthy people across ages. TCRdb reanalysed the 5' RACE reads using MiXCR and keeps one entry per CDR3 protein. The sample holds 600,000 to 650,000 distinct CDR3 sequences, roughly 58% seen once. The sequencing input was blood. All receptors come from a man in his 60s in good health. Each CDR3 is given with its conserved first and last residue. Each record gives: V gene, D gene, clone size, J gene, CDR3 DNA, CDR3 protein. The D gene is left open where the match is weak. Some rows mark clone size as missing; the rest say once, few, many or name a class of expanded clone.

V: TRBV5-1
D: -
size: -
J: TRBJ1-2
DNA: TGCGCCAGCAGCCCAGGGGTTCAGGGCTATGGCTGCACCTTC
CDR3: CASSPGVQGYGCTF

V: TRBV14
D: -
size: -
J: TRBJ2-1
DNA: TGTGCCAGCAGCCAAGATAGCCATGAGCAGTTCTTC
CDR3: CASSQDSHEQFF

V: TRBV12-3/TRBV12-4
D: -
size: -
J: TRBJ2-5
DNA: TGTGCCAGCAGTTTTTCCGGGCCCCAAGAGACCCAGTACTTC
CDR3: CASSFSGPQETQYF

V: TRBV7-8
D: TRBD1
size: -
J: TRBJ2-1
DNA: TGTGCCAGCAGCTTATATTCGTACGGGACAGGGTACAATGAGCAGTTCTTC
CDR3: CASSLYSYGTGYNEQFF

V: TRBV29-1
D: -
size: many
J: TRBJ1-1
DNA: TGCAGCGTTATTGACTGGAACACTGAAGCTTTCTTT
CDR3: CSVIDWNTEAFF

V: TRBV5-1
D: TRBD1
size: many
J: TRBJ2-7
DNA: TGCGCCAGCAGCTTACAGGGGGACTCCTACGAGCAGTACTTC
CDR3: CASSLQGDSYEQYF

V: TRBV18
D: -
size: -
J: TRBJ2-5
DNA: TGTGCCAGCTCACCACCGGGACTTACGGAGACCCAGTACTTC
CDR3: CASSPPGLTETQYF

V: TRBV2
D: TRBD2
size: -
J: TRBJ2-7
DNA: TGTGCCAGCAGGCCCACTAGCGGGGGGTCTATACACGAGCAGTACTTC
CDR3: CASRPTSGGSIHEQYF

V: TRBV3-1
D: TRBD1
size: -
J: TRBJ1-2
DNA: TGTGCCAGCAGCGATAGGACAGGGGCGAACTATGGCTACACCTTC
CDR3: CASSDRTGANYGYTF

V: TRBV6-2/TRBV6-3
D: -
size: -
J: TRBJ2-7
DNA: TGTGCCAGCGGGGACCCAGGGCCCTACGAGCAGTACTTC
CDR3: CASGDPGPYEQYF

V: TRBV7-2
D: -
size: -
J: TRBJ2-5
DNA: TGTGCCAGTCTACGGGCGGCAACTCCGCAAGAGACCCAGTACTTC
CDR3: CASLRAATPQETQYF

V: TRBV20-1
D: -
size: -
J: TRBJ1-6
DNA: TGCAGTGCTAGAGATGGGGGGAGCTCCTATAATTCACCCCTCCACTTT
CDR3: CSARDGGSSYNSPLHF

V: TRBV27
D: -
size: -
J: TRBJ1-2
DNA: TGTGCCAGCAGTCACGACCCCGGCCCAAACTATGGCTACACCTTC
CDR3: CASSHDPGPNYGYTF

V: TRBV6-6
D: -
size: -
J: TRBJ1-5
DNA: TGTGCCAGCAGGGAAGGCAATCAGCCCCAGCATTTT
CDR3: CASREGNQPQHF

V: TRBV6-5
D: TRBD1
size: -
J: TRBJ1-6
DNA: TGTGCCAGTCGGTCCCCAGGGGGAAATTCACCCCTCCACTTT
CDR3: CASRSPGGNSPLHF

V: TRBV27
D: TRBD2
size: -
J: TRBJ2-3
DNA: TGTGCCAGCAGGGAGCCTAGCGGCTCCTCCACAGATACGCAGTATTTT
CDR3: CASREPSGSSTDTQYF

V: TRBV6-1
D: TRBD1
size: few
J: TRBJ2-5
DNA: TGTGCCAGCAGCCCGGACAGGGTGATTGCAGAGACCCAGTACTTC
CDR3: CASSPDRVIAETQYF

V: TRBV7-2
D: -
size: -
J: TRBJ2-3
DNA: TGTGCCAGCAGTTCTACTAGCTTGGATACGCAGTATTTT
CDR3: CASSSTSLDTQYF

V: TRBV20-1
D: -
size: -
J: TRBJ2-7
DNA: TGCAGTGCGTTCGGCGAAAGGGGATACGAGCAGTACTTC
CDR3: CSAFGERGYEQYF

V: TRBV2
D: -
size: -
J: TRBJ1-4
DNA: TGTGCCAGCAGTGAAAGGCAGGGAGGGGGTGAAAAACTGTTTTTT
CDR3: CASSERQGGGEKLFF

V: TRBV6-6
D: -
size: -
J: TRBJ2-1
DNA: TGTGCCAGCTCTTTGACTTCGCGTGGCGATGAGCAGTTCTTC
CDR3: CASSLTSRGDEQFF

V: TRBV5-1
D: TRBD2
size: once
J: TRBJ2-5
DNA: TGCGCCAGCAGCTTGAGTCCTAGCGGAGAGACCCAGTACTTC
CDR3: CASSLSPSGETQYF

V: TRBV20-1
D: -
size: -
J: TRBJ1-1
DNA: TGCAGTGCTATCCTCGGGACGGCGAACACTGAAGCTTTCTTT
CDR3: CSAILGTANTEAFF

V: TRBV2
D: -
size: few
J: TRBJ2-1
DNA: TGTGCCAGCAGGGACTACAATGAGCAGTTCTTC
CDR3: CASRDYNEQFF

V: TRBV3-1
D: -
size: -
J: TRBJ2-4
DNA: TGTGCCAGCAGCCCCCTTGTGGGGGGGCGGAACATTCAGTACTTC
CDR3: CASSPLVGGRNIQYF

V: TRBV12-3/TRBV12-4
D: TRBD2
size: few
J: TRBJ2-2
DNA: TGTGCCAGCAGTTTAGTAGCGGGGGGGCCGTCCGGGGAGCTGTTTTTT
CDR3: CASSLVAGGPSGELFF

V: TRBV7-2
D: TRBD2
size: few
J: TRBJ2-1
DNA: TGTGCCAGCAGCTTAGGGCTAGCGGCGAGTGAGCAGTTCTTC
CDR3: CASSLGLAASEQFF

V: TRBV7-4
D: -
size: -
J: TRBJ2-7
DNA: TGTGCCAGCAGCTTAGGGGCGGACAGAGCCTACGAGCAGTACTTC
CDR3: CASSLGADRAYEQYF

V: TRBV7-2
D: -
size: few
J: TRBJ2-3
DNA: TGTGCCAGCAGCTTAGCGCCAAGGACTGGGGGGTATTTT
CDR3: CASSLAPRTGGYF

V: TRBV11-2
D: -
size: few
J: TRBJ2-2
DNA: TGTGCCAGCAGCCCTCAGGGGGGCGGGGAGCTGTTTTTT
CDR3: CASSPQGGGELFF

V: TRBV6-1
D: TRBD2
size: many
J: TRBJ2-5
DNA: TGTGCCAGCAGCGACTACCTAGCGGGGGGGCTTGGAGAGACCCAGTACTTC
CDR3: CASSDYLAGGLGETQYF

V: TRBV20-1
D: -
size: -
J: TRBJ2-3
DNA: TGCAGTGCTAGAGGCCCTGGGACTCAACCGCAGTATTTT
CDR3: CSARGPGTQPQYF

V: TRBV7-9
D: TRBD1
size: -
J: TRBJ2-3
DNA: TGTGCCAGCAGCCAGGACAGGGTTGGCAATACGCAGTATTTT
CDR3: CASSQDRVGNTQYF

V: TRBV5-1
D: TRBD1
size: many
J: TRBJ1-1
DNA: TGCGCCAGCAGCTTGGGGGACAGGGGGCAGAACACTGAAGCTTTCTTT
CDR3: CASSLGDRGQNTEAFF

V: TRBV20-1
D: -
size: -
J: TRBJ1-2
DNA: TGCAGTGCTAGTCGGCACCTCCTTCCTGGTGGCTACACCTTC
CDR3: CSASRHLLPGGYTF

V: TRBV2
D: -
size: -
J: TRBJ2-5
DNA: TGTGCCAGCAGTGCCGTCACTCAAGAGACCCAGTACTTC
CDR3: CASSAVTQETQYF

V: TRBV12-3/TRBV12-4
D: -
size: few
J: TRBJ1-5
DNA: TGTGCCAGCAGTTTATCAGGAAGTCAGCCCCAGCATTTT
CDR3: CASSLSGSQPQHF

V: TRBV6-1
D: -
size: -
J: TRBJ2-3
DNA: TGTGCCAGCCATGGGGGGACAGATGGCACAGATACGCAGTATTTT
CDR3: CASHGGTDGTDTQYF

V: TRBV7-2
D: TRBD1
size: -
J: TRBJ1-4
DNA: TGTGCCAGCAGCTTCTACTCGGGACAGTCGGGAAAACTGTTTTTT
CDR3: CASSFYSGQSGKLFF

V: TRBV3-1
D: -
size: -
J: TRBJ2-2
DNA: TGTGCCAGCAGCCAAGAGACGAAAGCTCGCCGCACCGGGGAGCTGTTTTTT
CDR3: CASSQETKARRTGELFF

V: TRBV7-8
D: -
size: -
J: TRBJ2-1
DNA: TGTGCCAGCAGCTTAGGTTGGGGGGCTGAGCAGTTCTTC
CDR3: CASSLGWGAEQFF

V: TRBV20-1
D: TRBD1
size: -
J: TRBJ2-5
DNA: TGCAGTGCCATCCGACAGGGTAGCGAAGAGACCCAGTACTTC
CDR3: CSAIRQGSEETQYF

V: TRBV6-1
D: TRBD1
size: -
J: TRBJ1-6
DNA: TGTGCCAGCAGTGAAACGACAGGGGCGAATTCACCCCTCCACTTT
CDR3: CASSETTGANSPLHF

V: TRBV5-6
D: -
size: few
J: TRBJ2-1
DNA: TGTGCCAGCAGCTTGGCCTTGCAACGAGCCTACAATGAGCAGTTCTTC
CDR3: CASSLALQRAYNEQFF

V: TRBV20-1
D: -
size: -
J: TRBJ1-4
DNA: TGCAGTGTTTGTGGAGTGGCTAATGAAAAACTGTTTTTT
CDR3: CSVCGVANEKLFF

V: TRBV10-2
D: -
size: large
J: TRBJ2-7
DNA: TGCGCCAGCAGTGATTTCCCCTACGAGCAGTACTTC
CDR3: CASSDFPYEQYF

V: TRBV28
D: -
size: once
J: TRBJ1-5
DNA: TGTGCCAGCCAATCTAGCAATCAGCCCCAGCATTTT
CDR3: CASQSSNQPQHF

V: TRBV6-6
D: TRBD1
size: -
J: TRBJ2-5
DNA: TGTGCCAGCAGTGACCGGGGACAGGGTAAAGAGACCCAGTACTTC
CDR3: CASSDRGQGKETQYF

V: TRBV12-3/TRBV12-4
D: -
size: once
J: TRBJ2-5
DNA: TGTGCCAGCAGTTTAAAGGGGACCGGGGTCGGGAAGACCCAGTACTTC
CDR3: CASSLKGTGVGKTQYF

V: TRBV11-2
D: -
size: -
J: TRBJ1-4
DNA: TGTGCCAGCAGCTTAGCCGGGGGGGGTGCTAATGAAAAACTGTTTTTT
CDR3: CASSLAGGGANEKLFF